The 3 T cell receptor beta chains in this list originate from one sample, sequenced in a study of T-cell reconstitution after alpha-beta-depleted transplantation in children. The authors prepared the TCRbeta library with unique molecular identifiers. TCRdb recomputed calls from the PCR reads with MiXCR, one row per CDR3 protein. Of about 340,000 distinct CDR3 sequences listed, 15% to 20% are singletons. The sequencing here drew on PBMCs, mostly from graft donor cells, taken 360 days after TCRalphabeta/CD19-depleted stem cell transplant. The receptor source for this set is a male patient between 2 and 10 years old who had a stem cell transplant for acute lymphoblastic leukemia, so the T cells may come from the graft donor.

This clonotype appeared a few times. This chain's CDR3 is CASSIGAGYGQFF. CDR3 nucleotide sequence: TGTGCCAGCAGCATCGGAGCGGGGTACGGACAGTTCTTC. The chain is built from TRBV12-3 or TRBV12-4 and TRBJ2-1; 7 positions agree with TRBD2. The CDR3 is made up of 13 amino acids. The V segment lost 6 bases and the J segment 13 bases; nucleotides outside the gene matches: 12.

This clonotype showed up just once. The chain combines TRBV20-1 with TRBJ2-7, with TRBD2 identical over 10 bases. V shed 0 bases and J 4 bases; nucleotides not matched to a gene: 12. Germline values: CDR1 DFQATT, CDR2 SNEGSKA (reference sequence). The CDR3 runs 17 residues. In DNA form, the CDR3 reads TGCAGTGCTAGAGACGCCTGGCTAGCGGGAGAGAGATACGAGCAGTACTTC. Residues: CSARDAWLAGERYEQYF.

This clonotype was detected ten times or more. The V and J genes are TRBV7-9 and TRBJ2-7; D not certain. Germline V CDR1 and CDR2: SEHNR, FQNEAQ (reference sequence). This CDR3 region has 15 residues. V was trimmed by 5 bases and J by 4 bases, leaving 18 bases between them. The chain's CDR3 is CASSLNSATLYEQYF. For the CDR3, the DNA is TGTGCCAGCAGCCTTAACAGCGCAACCCTTTACGAGCAGTACTTC.